This is a list of T cell receptor beta chains from one sample in a study of blood T cells in healthy people across ages. One entry per CDR3 protein results from TCRdb running MiXCR on the 5' RACE reads. The sample has roughly 700,000 distinct CDR3 sequences, around 25% seen once. This sample also belongs to another study, concerning T cells of mothers and their children.

The material sequenced was blood. The source of these receptors is a boy aged 5-17 years in good health. The CDR3 runs from the conserved cysteine through the conserved F or W. A D gene is named only where the DNA matches it firmly. The size of a clone is reported for some rows only, either as once, few or many, or as a class for expanded clones.

clone_size: NA; cdr3_length: 16; d_call: NA; j_call: TRBJ1-5; v_call: TRBV7-2; cdr3_aa: CASSSPEEGSNQPQHF; cdr3_nt: TGTGCCAGCAGCTCTCCTGAAGAGGGTAGCAATCAGCCCCAGCATTTT
clone_size: NA; cdr3_length: 14; d_call: TRBD1; j_call: TRBJ2-1; v_call: TRBV7-3; cdr3_aa: CASSPGTDNNEQFF; cdr3_nt: TGTGCCAGCAGCCCTGGGACAGATAACAATGAGCAGTTCTTC
clone_size: NA; cdr3_length: 21; d_call: TRBD2; j_call: TRBJ2-1; v_call: TRBV24-1; cdr3_aa: CATSDPLGRTSGRVVDNEQFF; cdr3_nt: TGTGCCACCAGTGATCCCCTAGGGAGGACTAGCGGGAGAGTAGTTGACAATGAGCAGTTCTTC
clone_size: NA; cdr3_length: 17; d_call: TRBD2; j_call: TRBJ2-5; v_call: TRBV3-1; cdr3_aa: CASSRRGGRGFGETQYF; cdr3_nt: TGTGCCAGCAGCCGGCGGGGGGGCCGAGGTTTTGGAGAGACCCAGTACTTC
clone_size: NA; cdr3_length: 14; d_call: NA; j_call: TRBJ2-7; v_call: TRBV6-5; cdr3_aa: CASSYSVLAYEQYF; cdr3_nt: TGTGCCAGCAGTTACTCTGTGCTAGCCTACGAGCAGTACTTC
clone_size: NA; cdr3_length: 16; d_call: NA; j_call: TRBJ2-3; v_call: TRBV2; cdr3_aa: CASKGLDRGLGDTQYF; cdr3_nt: TGTGCCAGCAAGGGGCTGGATAGGGGTCTTGGAGATACGCAGTATTTT
clone_size: few; cdr3_length: 17; d_call: NA; j_call: TRBJ2-6; v_call: TRBV4-2; cdr3_aa: CASSQERTASGANVLTF; cdr3_nt: TGTGCCAGCAGCCAAGAAAGGACGGCCTCTGGGGCCAACGTCCTGACTTTC
clone_size: NA; cdr3_length: 12; d_call: NA; j_call: TRBJ2-3; v_call: TRBV29-1; cdr3_aa: CSVGQGPNTQYF; cdr3_nt: TGCAGCGTTGGGCAGGGACCGAATACGCAGTATTTT
clone_size: NA; cdr3_length: 11; d_call: NA; j_call: TRBJ2-1; v_call: TRBV6-5; cdr3_aa: CASSYAHEQFF; cdr3_nt: TGTGCCAGCAGTTACGCCCATGAGCAGTTCTTC
clone_size: NA; cdr3_length: 19; d_call: NA; j_call: TRBJ1-1; v_call: TRBV4-3; cdr3_aa: CASSQDYQPFDSMNTEAFF; cdr3_nt: TGCGCCAGCAGCCAAGACTATCAACCCTTCGACAGCATGAACACTGAAGCTTTCTTT
clone_size: few; cdr3_length: 14; d_call: NA; j_call: TRBJ2-3; v_call: TRBV29-1; cdr3_aa: CSVLGLNGTDTQYF; cdr3_nt: TGCAGCGTTTTGGGTCTCAACGGGACAGATACGCAGTATTTT
clone_size: many; cdr3_length: 15; d_call: TRBD1; j_call: TRBJ2-7; v_call: TRBV12-3/TRBV12-4; cdr3_aa: CASSLGDRGAYEQYF; cdr3_nt: TGTGCCAGCAGTTTAGGGGACAGGGGAGCCTACGAGCAGTACTTC
clone_size: once; cdr3_length: 16; d_call: NA; j_call: TRBJ2-2; v_call: TRBV29-1; cdr3_aa: CSVERRGGGPTGELFF; cdr3_nt: TGCAGCGTTGAACGGAGGGGAGGGGGACCCACCGGGGAGCTGTTTTTT
clone_size: many; cdr3_length: 17; d_call: NA; j_call: TRBJ2-6; v_call: TRBV20-1; cdr3_aa: CSAIPSGPISGANVLTF; cdr3_nt: TGCAGTGCTATCCCTTCGGGGCCGATATCTGGGGCCAACGTCCTGACTTTC
clone_size: NA; cdr3_length: 13; d_call: TRBD1; j_call: TRBJ2-2; v_call: TRBV20-1; cdr3_aa: CSARGQGAPELFF; cdr3_nt: TGCAGTGCTAGGGGCCAGGGGGCACCTGAGCTGTTTTTT
clone_size: few; cdr3_length: 15; d_call: TRBD2; j_call: TRBJ2-5; v_call: TRBV7-2; cdr3_aa: CATRWGGANQETQYF; cdr3_nt: TGTGCCACCCGGTGGGGGGGAGCAAACCAAGAGACCCAGTACTTC
clone_size: NA; cdr3_length: 14; d_call: NA; j_call: TRBJ2-7; v_call: TRBV9; cdr3_aa: CASSPGFSVLEQYF; cdr3_nt: TGTGCCAGCAGCCCGGGGTTTTCTGTACTCGAGCAGTACTTC
clone_size: few; cdr3_length: 14; d_call: NA; j_call: TRBJ2-2; v_call: TRBV9; cdr3_aa: CASSVFRGTGELFF; cdr3_nt: TGTGCCAGTAGCGTATTCCGGGGGACCGGGGAGCTGTTTTTT
clone_size: NA; cdr3_length: 15; d_call: NA; j_call: TRBJ1-3; v_call: TRBV29-1; cdr3_aa: CSVEEERGVGNTIYF; cdr3_nt: TGCAGCGTTGAAGAGGAGCGGGGCGTTGGAAACACCATATATTTT
clone_size: few; cdr3_length: 13; d_call: NA; j_call: TRBJ2-7; v_call: TRBV29-1; cdr3_aa: CSVVRQSTYEQYF; cdr3_nt: TGCAGCGTTGTCCGACAGTCCACCTACGAGCAGTACTTC
clone_size: NA; cdr3_length: 16; d_call: TRBD2; j_call: TRBJ2-7; v_call: TRBV6-1; cdr3_aa: CASREGWSGSFYEQYF; cdr3_nt: TGTGCCAGCAGGGAAGGGTGGAGCGGGAGTTTCTACGAGCAGTACTTC
clone_size: NA; cdr3_length: 15; d_call: TRBD2; j_call: TRBJ2-1; v_call: TRBV20-1; cdr3_aa: CSARDRTSGNSEQFF; cdr3_nt: TGCAGTGCTAGAGACCGGACTAGCGGGAATTCTGAGCAGTTCTTC
clone_size: NA; cdr3_length: 13; d_call: NA; j_call: TRBJ1-2; v_call: TRBV6-5; cdr3_aa: CASSQQYGYGYTF; cdr3_nt: TGTGCCAGCAGCCAACAGTATGGCTATGGCTACACCTTC
clone_size: few; cdr3_length: 12; d_call: NA; j_call: TRBJ1-5; v_call: TRBV27; cdr3_aa: CASSLPRGPQHF; cdr3_nt: TGTGCCAGCAGTCTTCCGAGGGGGCCCCAGCATTTT
clone_size: NA; cdr3_length: 12; d_call: NA; j_call: TRBJ1-2; v_call: TRBV24-1; cdr3_aa: CATSAANYGYTF; cdr3_nt: TGTGCCACCAGTGCGGCTAACTATGGCTACACCTTC